This T cell receptor beta chain appears in the sequencing data of a study of Ad26.COV2.S vaccination and SARS-CoV-2 variants. Points from the study as a whole: Total T cell responses may have been underestimated by the TCR breadth and depth analyses. Vaccinees reportedly had broad spike-specific CD8+ and CD4+ T cell responses.

The V end lost 3 bases, the J end lost 7 bases, and 12 bases lay between the germline ends. CDR1 MNHNS and CDR2 SASEGT come from the germline V gene. This CDR3 is 13 amino acids long. Comments on this clone: Its antigen is not known.

Here immunoSEQ multiplex PCR was the method, and the copy in TCRdb shows in-frame clones only, minus some. The repertoire has roughly 500,000 clones, 70% to 90% of them found once; the top ten carry over 10%. The treatment: 19 received Ad26.COV2.S at low or high dose, single or two shots; about 5 received placebo; per-sample allocation not given. Samples came from day 63 after the first vaccine or placebo injection. The chain combines TRBV6-1 with TRBJ1-2; D is uncertain. This sequence originates from a person aged 18 to 59 who received the Ad26.COV2.S COVID-19 vaccine or a placebo. The sequencing used peripheral blood, collected in a trial of Ad26.COV2.S vaccine versus placebo. The CDR3 sequence: CASSESDLSGYTF. CDR3 nucleotides: TGTGCCAGCAGTGAGTCAGATCTCTCTGGCTACACCTTC.